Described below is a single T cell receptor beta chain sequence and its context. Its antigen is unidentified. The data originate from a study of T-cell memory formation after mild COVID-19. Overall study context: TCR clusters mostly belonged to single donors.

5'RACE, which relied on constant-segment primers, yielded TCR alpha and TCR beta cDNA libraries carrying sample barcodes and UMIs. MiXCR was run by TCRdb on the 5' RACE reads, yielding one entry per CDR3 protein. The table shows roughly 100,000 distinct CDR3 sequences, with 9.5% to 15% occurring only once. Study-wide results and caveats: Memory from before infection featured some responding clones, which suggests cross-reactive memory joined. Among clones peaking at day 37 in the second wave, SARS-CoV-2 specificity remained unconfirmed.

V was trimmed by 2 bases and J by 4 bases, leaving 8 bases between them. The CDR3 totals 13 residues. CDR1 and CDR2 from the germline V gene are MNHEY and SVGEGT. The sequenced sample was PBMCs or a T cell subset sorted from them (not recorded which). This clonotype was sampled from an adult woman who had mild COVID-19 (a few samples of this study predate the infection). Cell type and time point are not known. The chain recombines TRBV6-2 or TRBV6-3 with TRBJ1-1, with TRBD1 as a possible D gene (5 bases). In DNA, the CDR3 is TGTGCCAGCAGTTACGTAGGGGTCACTGAAGCTTTCTTT. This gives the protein CASSYVGVTEAFF.